Sequencing of this T cell receptor beta chain was carried out in a study of T cell responses to AZD1222 COVID-19 vaccine. Study-level results: Dominant CD4 TCR responses targeted spike regions 160-218 and 743-854.

CDR1 and CDR2 from the germline V gene are MDHEN and SYDVKM. The CDR3 loop spans 13 amino acids. Trimming stripped 5 bases from V and 8 bases from J, with 15 bases between. Sequenced by immunoSEQ multiplex PCR; TCRdb stores in-frame clones only, minus some. Here the sample spans roughly 120,000 clones, approximately 90% being singletons. Note on this clone: No antigen is known for it.

This material consisted of peripheral blood, taken on day 0 of AZD1222 vaccination. The chain links TRBV28 to TRBJ1-2; D is unresolved. This clonotype was sampled from an adult in good health. CDR3 in DNA: TGTGCCAGCAGTCCCCTGGACTCTTGGGGCTACACCTTC. It specifies CASSPLDSWGYTF.